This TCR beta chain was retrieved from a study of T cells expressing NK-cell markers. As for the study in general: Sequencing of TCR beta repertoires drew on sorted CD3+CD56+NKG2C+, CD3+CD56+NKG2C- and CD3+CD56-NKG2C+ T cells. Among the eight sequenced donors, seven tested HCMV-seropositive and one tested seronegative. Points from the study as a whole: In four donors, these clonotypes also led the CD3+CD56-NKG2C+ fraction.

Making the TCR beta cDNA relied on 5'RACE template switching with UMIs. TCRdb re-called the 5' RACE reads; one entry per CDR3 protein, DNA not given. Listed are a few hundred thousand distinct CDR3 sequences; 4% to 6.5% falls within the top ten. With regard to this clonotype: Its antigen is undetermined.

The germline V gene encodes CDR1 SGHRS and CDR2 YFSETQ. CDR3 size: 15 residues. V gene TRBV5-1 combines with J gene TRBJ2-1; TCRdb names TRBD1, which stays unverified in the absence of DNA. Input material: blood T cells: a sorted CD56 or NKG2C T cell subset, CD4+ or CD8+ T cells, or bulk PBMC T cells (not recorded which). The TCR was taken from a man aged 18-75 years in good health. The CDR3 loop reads CASSPDGGDRNEQFF.